This TCR beta chain was captured in a study of PD-1 blockade in classical Hodgkin lymphoma. The time point: cycle 4 day 1 (C4D1), after 6 weeks of nivolumab. Every patient experienced relapse after autologous stem cell transplantation, and brentuximab vedotin exposure varied. This CDR3 region has 14 residues. Germline-derived CDR1 and CDR2 are LNHDA and SQIVND (reference sequence). V lost 1 base and J 3 bases, leaving 9 bases between the germline ends. Clones were sequenced by immunoSEQ multiplex PCR, and TCRdb holds only the in-frame ones, with some missing. The data contain about 24,000 clones, less than 75% of them singletons. Details on this clone: The antigen remains undetermined.

Notes on the study in general: Diversity in CD4+ TCRs, unlike that measured in CD8+ TCRs, had risen significantly by C4D1. Newly diagnosed patients had diversity similar to the baseline diversity of complete responders.

This clonotype was obtained from a human donor with classical Hodgkin lymphoma. The V gene is TRBV19, the J gene TRBJ2-5, with D perhaps TRBD2 (5 bases). Source: peripheral blood mononuclear cells (PBMCs), taken before the fourth cycle of nivolumab. The CDR3 DNA is TGTGCCAGTAGTATAGGCGGGCTGAAAGAGACCCAGTACTTC. It is translated as CASSIGGLKETQYF.